Following are 14 T cell receptor beta chains from one sample sequenced in a study of T-cell reconstitution after alpha-beta-depleted transplantation in children. Preparation of the TCRbeta library used unique molecular identifiers. From the PCR reads, TCRdb called clonotypes with MiXCR, one entry per CDR3 protein. The sample yields 500,000 to 600,000 distinct CDR3 sequences, about 30% seen once. Sequences were derived from PBMCs from the stem cell graft donor, sampled from the stem cell graft. The receptors were gathered from a human donor who donated a stem cell graft to a child with aplastic anemia.

V is TRBV6-2 or TRBV6-3 and J is TRBJ2-7; D is undetermined. The CDR3 has 14 residues. The germline CDR1 and CDR2 sequences are MNHEY and SVGEGT. With 8 bases removed from V and 3 bases from J, the gap between germline ends came to 17 bases. CDR3 sequence reads: CASRSGISYYEQYF. CDR3 in DNA: TGTGCCAGCCGATCCGGCATATCGTACTACGAGCAGTACTTC.

The chain employs TRBV4-3 and TRBJ2-3, with TRBD1 matching 8 bases. The CDR3 totals 15 residues. V was pared by 3 bases and J by 4 bases, with 6 bases of the junction left unmatched. Per the germline V gene, CDR1 is LGHNA and CDR2 is YSLEER. The CDR3 protein is CASSQGGRGPDTQYF. CDR3 nucleotides: TGCGCCAGCAGCCAGGGGGGCAGGGGGCCAGATACGCAGTATTTT.

A remark on this clonotype: Since a much larger clone is just one base distant, this may be a read error. The rearrangement uses TRBV6-2 or TRBV6-3 and TRBJ1-2, with 7 bases fitting TRBD1. This CDR3 comprises 13 residues. V shed 6 bases and J 2 bases; nucleotides not matched to a gene: 3. Per the germline V gene, CDR1 is MNHEY and CDR2 is SVGEGT. The CDR3 DNA is TGTGCCAGCAGCTGGGGACAGAACTATGGCTACACCTTC. This sequence encodes CASSWGQNYGYTF.

This clonotype showed up just a few times. This chain connects TRBV6-2 or TRBV6-3 to TRBJ2-1; D is possibly TRBD1 or TRBD2 (5 bases each). Per germline, CDR1 MNHEY and CDR2 SVGEGT. Trimming took off 2 bases at V and 10 bases at J, with 9 bases between the two ends. The CDR3 totals 12 residues. This chain's CDR3 is CASSYGTGEQFF. The CDR3, as DNA: TGTGCCAGCAGTTACGGGACGGGAGAGCAGTTCTTC.

This clonotype showed up just a few times. The chain is built from TRBV7-3 and TRBJ2-1, with 8 nucleotides matching TRBD2. The V segment lost 5 bases and the J segment 7 bases; nucleotides outside the gene matches: 10. Germline CDR1 reads SGHTA; CDR2 reads FQGTGA. CDR3 length: 15 amino acids. This chain's CDR3 is CASSREGTSLNEQFF. In DNA form, the CDR3 reads TGTGCCAGCAGCCGCGAGGGGACTAGTCTGAATGAGCAGTTCTTC.

This chain links TRBV11-1 with TRBJ1-1; 9 nucleotides line up with TRBD1. The CDR3 extends over 19 amino acids. Looked up from germline, CDR1 is SGHAT and CDR2 is FQDESV (reference sequence). Losses at the gene ends were 0 bases for V and 0 bases for J; bases not matched to a gene: 11. The CDR3 nucleotides are TGTGCCAGCAGCTTAGCGCGGGACAGGGCACGCATCATGAACACTGAAGCTTTCTTT. Translating gives CASSLARDRARIMNTEAFF.

This clonotype was counted between two and nine times. The chain uses TRBV4-3 and TRBJ1-1; the D gene is possibly TRBD1 (5 bases). From germline, CDR1 is LGHNA and CDR2 YSLEER. V lost 3 bases, J lost 4 bases, and 15 bases lay in between. The CDR3 runs to 15 residues. CDR3 nucleotide sequence: TGCGCCAGCAGCCACTGTGCAGGGAGATGCACTGAAGCTTTCTTT. Amino acid sequence: CASSHCAGRCTEAFF.

The rearrangement uses TRBV6-1 and TRBJ2-2; 10 bases line up with TRBD2. This CDR3 has 14 amino acids. Germline CDR1 is MNHNS and CDR2 is SASEGT. With 9 bases clipped from V and 2 bases from J, the junction kept 3 bases outside the gene matches. CDR3 protein: CASIAGGNTGELFF. The DNA for the CDR3 is TGTGCCAGTATAGCGGGGGGAAACACCGGGGAGCTGTTTTTT.

This clonotype was seen only a few times. The chain employs TRBV9 and TRBJ2-7; D is perhaps TRBD2 (6 bases). The germline gives CDR1 SGDLS, CDR2 YYNGEE. V shed 0 bases and J shed 6 bases, with 13 bases lying between them. This CDR3 is 14 amino acids long. This CDR3 reads CASSVEEGPVEQYV. The CDR3 nucleotides are TGTGCCAGCAGCGTAGAGGAGGGACCCGTCGAGCAGTACGTC.

The V call is TRBV7-9, the J call TRBJ2-3, with a possible D match to TRBD1 (6 bases). V was trimmed by 6 bases and J by 3 bases, leaving 16 bases between them. Germline-derived CDR1 and CDR2 are SEHNR and FQNEAQ (reference sequence). CDR3 length equals 15 residues. The CDR3 sequence: CASSQGSQGTDTQYF. The CDR3 nucleotides read TGTGCCAGCAGTCAGGGGTCTCAAGGGACAGATACGCAGTATTTT.

This clonotype was observed a few times. The V call is TRBV12-3 or TRBV12-4, the J call TRBJ1-4; no reliable D call. Trimming pared 2 bases from V and 0 bases from J, leaving 16 bases between. This CDR3 is 18 amino acids long. The CDR3 sequence is CASSLRPGRSSTNEKLFF. The CDR3 DNA follows: TGTGCCAGCAGTTTACGGCCAGGCCGATCCTCAACTAATGAAAAACTGTTTTTT.

The chain is built from TRBV5-1 and TRBJ1-1, with no clear D. The CDR3 extends over 13 amino acids. V was clipped by 4 bases and J by 7 bases, with 14 bases between them. In germline, CDR1 is SGHRS, CDR2 YFSETQ. CDR3 sequence: CASSLADGYEAFF. For the CDR3, the DNA is TGCGCCAGCAGCCTTGCGGACGGCTATGAAGCTTTCTTT. The entire variable domain, with the rest obtained from reference TRBV5-1 and TRBJ1-1, is as follows: KAGVTQTPRYLIKTRGQQVTLSCSPISGHRSVSWYQQTPGQGLQFLFEYFSETQRNKGNFPGRFSGRQFSNSRSEMNVSTLELGDSALYLCASSLADGYEAFFGQGTRLTVV.

The V and J genes are TRBV5-1 and TRBJ2-2; no clear D. The CDR3 sequence is 16 residues long. Germline V gene data show CDR1 as SGHRS and CDR2 as YFSETQ. V shed 2 bases and J shed 1 base, with 12 bases lying between them. The CDR3 nucleotides read TGCGCCAGCAGCTTTGCGGTCGTAGAGAACACCGGGGAGCTGTTTTTT. As protein: CASSFAVVENTGELFF.

The chain uses TRBV9 and TRBJ1-1, with D maybe TRBD1 (5 bases). The CDR3 length is 16 residues. Trimming removed 2 bases at V and 3 bases at J, with 17 bases between. Germline CDR1 is SGDLS and CDR2 is YYNGEE. The CDR3 sequence is CASSVGRFWGDTEAFF. The DNA for the CDR3 is TGTGCCAGCAGCGTGGGACGTTTTTGGGGAGACACTGAAGCTTTCTTT.